This passage covers 18 T cell receptor beta chains from one sample sequenced in a study of T cells in Graves' hyperthyroidism and ophthalmopathy. Amplified TCR beta CDR3 regions derived from RNA transcripts. The HTBI primer set served for first-round RT-PCR of the TCR CDR3. One entry per CDR3 protein, called by TCRdb with MiXCR from the multiplex PCR reads. The data contain about 400,000 distinct CDR3 sequences, about 25% of them singletons. Input material: blood. All receptors come from a man aged 45-65 years with Graves' hyperthyroidism.

The chain couples TRBV20-1 to TRBJ2-1; a possible D gene is TRBD2 (6 bases). Germline V lookup: CDR1 DFQATT, CDR2 SNEGSKA (reference sequence). This CDR3 comprises 12 residues. This CDR3 reads CIKTRINNEQFF. As DNA, the CDR3 is TGCATTAAGACTAGGATCAACAATGAGCAGTTCTTC.

The chain has TRBV19 and TRBJ2-7; 15 bases are a match to TRBD2. From germline, CDR1 is LNHDA and CDR2 SQIVND (reference sequence). Unmatched junction bases numbered 5, after V lost 4 bases and J lost 7 bases. CDR3 size: 15 residues. The chain's CDR3 is CASSNFGLAGGEQYF. In DNA, the CDR3 is TGTGCCAGTAGTAATTTCGGACTAGCGGGAGGGGAGCAGTACTTC.

This rearrangement joins TRBV5-1 to TRBJ2-1, with a possible D match to TRBD1 (6 bases). There are 15 residues in the CDR3. Germline CDR1 and CDR2: SGHRS and YFSETQ. The V end lost 4 bases, the J end lost 6 bases, and 17 bases lay between the germline ends. The CDR3 sequence: CASSMGASETNEQFF. The DNA for the CDR3 is TGCGCCAGCAGCATGGGGGCTAGTGAGACCAATGAGCAGTTCTTC.

This chain joins TRBV11-3 and TRBJ2-3; 7 nucleotides align to TRBD1. The CDR3 spans 13 residues. Germline V gene sequence: CDR1 SGHNT, CDR2 YENEEA. V shed 4 bases, J shed 6 bases, and the junction held 4 bases outside the gene matches. The CDR3 loop reads CASSSSDRDTQYF. The CDR3 DNA reads as TGTGCCAGCAGCTCCTCGGACAGGGATACGCAGTATTTT.

The chain couples TRBV5-1 to TRBJ2-1, with 9 bases lining up with TRBD2. This CDR3 has 15 amino acids. The junction had 4 bases not matched to a gene; V was cut back by 4 bases and J by 2 bases. From germline, CDR1 is SGHRS and CDR2 YFSETQ. CDR3 coding DNA: TGCGCCAGCAGCCCAAGACTAGCGGCCTACAATGAGCAGTTCTTC. Amino acids: CASSPRLAAYNEQFF.

The gene calls are TRBV19 and TRBJ2-6, with TRBD2 matching over 12 bases. The trim removed 5 bases at V and 1 base at J, leaving 3 bases unmatched. CDR3 size: 17 residues. CDR1 is LNHDA, CDR2 SQIVND, per germline (reference sequence). The CDR3 DNA follows: TGTGCCAGTAGTCAACTAGCGGGAGGTTCTGGGGCCAACGTCCTGACTTTC. It encodes CASSQLAGGSGANVLTF.

Many counts were recorded for this clonotype. The chain employs TRBV19 and TRBJ2-7; 7 bases fit TRBD2. V trimming: 6 bases; J trimming: 4 bases; junction bases outside the gene matches: 9. Germline values: CDR1 LNHDA, CDR2 SQIVND (reference sequence). This CDR3 comprises 14 residues. CDR3 amino acids: CASRAPGGEYEQYF. CDR3 sequence (DNA): TGTGCCAGTAGAGCTCCGGGGGGAGAGTACGAGCAGTACTTC.

This clonotype occurred many times. The chain joins TRBV7-2 to TRBJ2-1; the match to TRBD2 covers 9 bases. V shed 4 bases and J 10 bases; nucleotides not matched to a gene: 14. Per germline, CDR1 SGHTA and CDR2 FQGNSA. This CDR3 contains 16 residues. CDR3 nucleotides: TGTGCCAGCAGCTGGTTTAGCGGGAGTGGTGTAAAGGAGCAGTTCTTC. Its translation is CASSWFSGSGVKEQFF.

This clonotype was seen a handful of times. J is TRBJ2-7 and V is TRBV7-6, with a weak D call TRBD1 (6 bases). CDR3 length: 16 amino acids. Trimming removed 2 bases from V and 5 bases from J, with 19 bases in between. Per germline, CDR1 SGHVS and CDR2 FNYEAQ. As DNA, the CDR3 is TGTGCCAGCAGCTTATCGGCCGGGGCAGGGGACAACGAGCAGTACTTC. Protein product: CASSLSAGAGDNEQYF.

There are many counts of this clonotype. V and J are TRBV3-1 and TRBJ2-5, with a tentative D call TRBD1 (6 bases). Germline CDR1 reads LGHDT; CDR2 reads YNNKEL (reference sequence). This CDR3 is built from 17 residues. Trimming cost V 5 bases and J 4 bases, with 23 bases left between them. The CDR3 here is CASSEQGEGTGPETQYF. In DNA, the CDR3 is TGTGCCAGCAGCGAACAGGGAGAGGGTACAGGTCCAGAGACCCAGTACTTC.

In its sample, this clonotype was seen a few times. This rearrangement joins TRBV3-1 to TRBJ1-1; TRBD1 matches 11 bases. CDR1 LGHDT and CDR2 YNNKEL come from the germline V gene (reference sequence). V shed 7 bases and J 5 bases; nucleotides not matched to a gene: 9. The CDR3 contains 15 residues. The DNA of the CDR3 is TGTGCCAGCAAACCAAGGGGACAGGGGGGTACTGAAGCTTTCTTT. As protein: CASKPRGQGGTEAFF. The full variable domain, completed using reference TRBV3-1 and TRBJ1-1, is DTAVSQTPKYLVTQMGNDKSIKCEQNLGHDTMYWYKQDSKKFLKIMFSYNNKELIINETVPNRFSPKSPDKAHLNLHINSLELGDSAVYFCASKPRGQGGTEAFFGQGTRLTVV.

CDR3 loop: CASSLGDRGFGGYTF. CDR3 coding DNA: TGTGCCAGCAGCTTGGGGGACAGGGGGTTCGGAGGCTACACCTTC. The chain uses TRBV5-5 and TRBJ1-2, with 11 bases that match TRBD1. This CDR3 spans 15 amino acids. Per the germline V gene, CDR1 is SGHKS and CDR2 is YYEKEE (reference sequence). The J segment lost 8 bases and the V segment lost 0 bases, leaving 6 bases of the junction unmatched.

Remarks on this clonotype: At one end, the junction sequence differs from germline, possibly due to a read error. This chain uses TRBV27 with TRBJ2-2, with 11 bases aligning to TRBD2. The CDR3 is made up of 16 amino acids. CDR1 MNHEY and CDR2 SMNVEV come from the germline V gene (reference sequence). CDR3 nucleotide sequence: TGTGCCGGCAGTTTAGCGGGAGGGCTAGGGAACGGGGAGCTGTTTTTT. Translation: CAGSLAGGLGNGELFF.

The chain is built from TRBV3-1 and TRBJ1-2; D gene ambiguous. With 2 bases removed from V and 8 bases from J, the gap between germline ends came to 21 bases. The CDR3 length is 16 residues. Germline V gene lookup returns CDR1 LGHDT and CDR2 YNNKEL (reference sequence). CDR3 sequence reads: CASSQRNSATGDGYTF. CDR3 bases: TGTGCCAGCAGCCAAAGAAATTCAGCAACGGGCGACGGCTACACCTTC.

A few counts support this clonotype. The chain is built from TRBV5-1 and TRBJ2-5; D is unresolved. The CDR3 is made up of 16 amino acids. Germline lookup yields CDR1 SGHRS and CDR2 YFSETQ. Trimming took off 0 bases at V and 5 bases at J, with 17 bases between the two ends. The CDR3 region is CASSLGTYPNRETQYF. The CDR3 nucleotides read TGCGCCAGCAGCTTGGGTACCTATCCAAACCGGGAGACCCAGTACTTC.

Many counts were recorded for this clonotype. J is TRBJ2-1 and V is TRBV7-3, with 9 bases fitting TRBD1. With V trimmed by 2 bases and J by 3 bases, 8 bases remained unmatched. Germline V gene lookup returns CDR1 SGHTA and CDR2 FQGTGA. The CDR3 is made up of 17 amino acids. The CDR3 spells CASSLLAPGQGYNEQFF. Here the CDR3 DNA reads TGTGCCAGCAGCTTATTGGCCCCGGGACAGGGCTACAATGAGCAGTTCTTC.

This clonotype has ten or more counts. The V gene is TRBV6-2 or TRBV6-3, the J gene TRBJ2-5; D call uncertain. The CDR3 runs to 13 residues. Between the trimmed V and J ends, which lost 7 bases and 2 bases, there was a span of 11 bases. The germline CDR1 and CDR2 sequences are MNHEY and SVGEGT. The CDR3 coding sequence is TGTGCCAGCAAAAAGGGCGGACAAGAGACCCAGTACTTC. Its translation: CASKKGGQETQYF.

The chain uses TRBV18 and TRBJ1-2; unclear D gene. The germline V and J ends were trimmed by 3 bases and 4 bases, with 9 bases remaining between them. CDR3 length equals 13 residues. In germline, CDR1 is KGHSH, CDR2 LQKENI. The CDR3 bases are TGTGCCAGCTCACCCGGATCTGGCTATGGCTACACCTTC. This gives the protein CASSPGSGYGYTF.